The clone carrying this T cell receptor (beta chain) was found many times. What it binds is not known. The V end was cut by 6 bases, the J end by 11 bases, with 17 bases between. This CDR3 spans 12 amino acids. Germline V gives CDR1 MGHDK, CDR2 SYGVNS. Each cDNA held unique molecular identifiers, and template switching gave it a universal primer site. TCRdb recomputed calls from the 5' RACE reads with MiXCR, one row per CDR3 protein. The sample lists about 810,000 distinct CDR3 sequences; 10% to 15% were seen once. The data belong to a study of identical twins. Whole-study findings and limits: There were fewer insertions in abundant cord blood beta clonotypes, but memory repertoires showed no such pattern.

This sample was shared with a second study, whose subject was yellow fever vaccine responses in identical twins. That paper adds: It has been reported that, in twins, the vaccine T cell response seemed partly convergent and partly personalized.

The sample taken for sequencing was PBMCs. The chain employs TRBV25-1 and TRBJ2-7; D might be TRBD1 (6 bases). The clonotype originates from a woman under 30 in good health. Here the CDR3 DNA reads TGTGCCAGCAGCCTGCCGGGACACCCCGAGTACTTC. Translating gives CASSLPGHPEYF.